This TCR beta chain was captured in a study of shared clonotypes between healthy human individuals. Libraries were prepared by immunoSEQ multiplex PCR; TCRdb keeps only in-frame clonotypes and omits some of them. The table includes more than 2,000,000 clones, 85% to 95% detected once. All donors qualified as healthy HIV-negative adults and had experienced no recent acute infections or vaccinations. CDR3 length: 13 residues. Trimming left V 0 bases short and J 9 bases short, with 9 bases between. The germline V gene has CDR1 SGHTA and CDR2 FQGTGA. V usage is TRBV7-3 and J usage is TRBJ2-1, with no clear D. The receptor's source is a man between 18 and 35 years old in good health. Some clones in this sample may be carry-over from other donors' samples. The sample taken for sequencing was naive CD4+ T cells from PBMCs. This sample's subset: CD45RA+ positively selected. DNA for the CDR3: TGTGCCAGCAGCTTAACTTCATGGGGTGAGCAGTTCTTC. Translation: CASSLTSWGEQFF.